Listed below are T cell receptor beta chains from one sample, sequenced in a study of blood T cell repertoires in COVID-19. TCRdb's table, derived via immunoSEQ multiplex PCR, lists solely in-frame clones and lacks some. The data hold over 150,000 clones, with about 88% observed a single time. The sample comprised peripheral blood. The receptors here all came from a middle-aged man with acute or convalescent COVID-19. Each CDR3 is given with its conserved first and last residue. Each record gives: clone size, V gene, J gene, D gene, CDR3 length, CDR3 protein, CDR3 DNA. A D gene is named only where the DNA matches it firmly. The size entry is marked missing in some rows and otherwise reads once, few, many or a size class.

-	TRBV7-3	TRBJ2-1	-	15	CASSFAGRGINEQFF	TGTGCCAGCAGCTTCGCCGGACGGGGTATCAATGAGCAGTTCTTC
few	TRBV2	TRBJ1-2	-	12	CASSESGRGYTF	TGTGCCAGCAGTGAATCGGGTCGGGGCTACACCTTC
few	TRBV9	TRBJ1-2	TRBD1	14	CASSEGQGPYGYTF	TGTGCCAGCAGCGAAGGACAGGGGCCCTATGGCTACACCTTC
-	TRBV19	TRBJ1-5	-	15	CASSIISGPNQPQHF	TGTGCCAGTAGTATTATTTCAGGCCCCAATCAGCCCCAGCATTTT
-	TRBV11-3	TRBJ2-3	-	14	CASSPGVQTDTQYF	TGTGCCAGCAGCCCCGGGGTCCAGACAGATACGCAGTATTTT
-	TRBV28	TRBJ2-2	-	14	CASSPGHNTGELFF	TGTGCCAGCAGTCCGGGACACAACACCGGGGAGCTGTTTTTT
-	TRBV7-2	TRBJ2-3	-	12	CASRRITDTQYF	TGTGCCAGCAGGCGAATCACGGATACGCAGTATTTT
-	TRBV5-1	TRBJ1-6	-	13	CASSFAGDSPLHF	TGCGCCAGCAGCTTCGCAGGGGATTCACCCCTCCACTTT
-	TRBV7-9	TRBJ2-3	-	14	CASSLGPQQDTQYF	TGTGCCAGCAGCTTAGGGCCCCAACAAGATACGCAGTATTTT
once	TRBV7-9	TRBJ2-7	TRBD1	15	CASSWGWDRTYEQYF	TGTGCCAGCAGCTGGGGGTGGGACAGGACCTACGAGCAGTACTTC
-	TRBV6-5	TRBJ2-7	TRBD1	13	CASSRGQDYEQYF	TGTGCCAGCAGCCGGGGACAGGATTACGAGCAGTACTTC
few	TRBV7-3	TRBJ1-1	-	12	CASRSGNTEAFF	TGTGCCAGCAGGTCAGGGAACACTGAAGCTTTCTTT
few	TRBV7-2	TRBJ2-1	TRBD2	16	CASSTPSGGAYNEQFF	TGTGCCAGCAGCACCCCTAGCGGGGGGGCCTACAATGAGCAGTTCTTC
-	TRBV4-1	TRBJ2-1	TRBD2	14	CASRGRGLYNEQFF	TGCGCCAGCAGGGGGAGGGGCCTCTACAATGAGCAGTTCTTC
-	TRBV27	TRBJ1-5	-	10	CASYSQPQHF	TGTGCCAGTTATAGTCAGCCCCAGCATTTT
-	TRBV11-2	TRBJ2-1	-	12	CASSPTVGEQFF	TGTGCCAGCAGCCCGACAGTAGGTGAGCAGTTCTTC
-	TRBV7-8	TRBJ1-4	TRBD1	18	CASSETGQGLYTNEKLFF	TGTGCCAGCAGCGAAACGGGACAGGGGTTGTACACTAATGAAAAACTGTTTTTT
-	TRBV5-6	TRBJ2-5	-	14	CASSLAYSSGAQYF	TGTGCCAGCAGCTTGGCCTATAGTTCCGGGGCCCAGTACTTC
-	TRBV2	TRBJ2-1	TRBD2	12	CASRLAGVEQFF	TGTGCCAGCAGGCTAGCGGGGGTTGAGCAGTTCTTC
-	TRBV6-1	TRBJ1-1	TRBD1	16	CASSEVPGTGVTEAFF	TGTGCCAGCAGTGAAGTCCCCGGGACAGGGGTTACTGAAGCTTTCTTT
-	TRBV24-1	TRBJ2-5	-	15	CATSDVRGSQETQYF	TGTGCCACCAGTGATGTTCGGGGGAGCCAAGAGACCCAGTACTTC
-	TRBV5-4	TRBJ1-2	-	13	CASSLGGGYGYTF	TGTGCCAGCAGCCTGGGGGGCGGCTATGGCTACACCTTC
-	TRBV15	TRBJ1-1	-	12	CATSRAEGKAFF	TGTGCCACCAGCAGAGCAGAGGGAAAAGCTTTCTTT
-	TRBV6-1	TRBJ1-5	-	15	CASSDAGVTFQPQHF	TGTGCCAGCAGTGACGCGGGGGTAACGTTTCAGCCCCAGCATTTT
few	TRBV7-2	TRBJ1-2	TRBD1	16	CASSFAAQGSVYGYTF	TGTGCCAGCAGCTTTGCCGCACAGGGGTCCGTCTATGGCTACACCTTC